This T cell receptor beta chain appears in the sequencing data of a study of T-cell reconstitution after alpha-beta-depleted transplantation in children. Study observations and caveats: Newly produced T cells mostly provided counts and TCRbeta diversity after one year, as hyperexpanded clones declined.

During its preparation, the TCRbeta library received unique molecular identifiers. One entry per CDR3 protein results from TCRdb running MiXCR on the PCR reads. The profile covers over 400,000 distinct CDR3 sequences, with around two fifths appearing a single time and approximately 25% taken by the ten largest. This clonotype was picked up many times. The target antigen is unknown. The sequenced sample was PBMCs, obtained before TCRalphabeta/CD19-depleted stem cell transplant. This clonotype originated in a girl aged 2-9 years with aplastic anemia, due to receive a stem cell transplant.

DNA for the CDR3: TGCAGTGCACCCCACAGGGGGCGCGGAGAGACCCAGTACTTC. It translates to CSAPHRGRGETQYF. The rearrangement links TRBV20-1 to TRBJ2-5; TRBD1 agrees at 9 bases. Germline V gene sequence: CDR1 DFQATT, CDR2 SNEGSKA (reference sequence). J gave up 4 bases and V 6 bases, and 9 bases lay outside the gene matches. The CDR3 runs to 14 residues.